This T cell receptor beta chain was sequenced during a study of shared clonotypes between healthy human individuals. About the research overall: The cohort comprised a couple of women and a few men. Their ages spanned 18 to 49 years.

Whole-study findings and limits: Around 4.9% of naive CD4 clonotypes were shared across several donors. The authors expected sequencing depth to affect clonotype sharing among donors.

As to this clone: What it recognizes is unknown.

Naive CD8 cells lacked CD45RO and underwent positive selection for CCR7, leaving out terminally differentiated effector memory CD45RA+ cells. Assay used: immunoSEQ multiplex PCR; TCRdb lists only in-frame clones, some missing. The sample records millions of clones, roughly 91% being singletons. This CDR3 is 13 amino acids long. V was pared by 0 bases and J by 4 bases, with 7 bases between. Per germline, CDR1 LNHDA and CDR2 SQIVND (reference sequence). The rearrangement uses TRBV19 and TRBJ2-7, with D perhaps matching TRBD1 (5 bases). The sample was naive CD8+ T cells from PBMCs. This TCR derives from a man between 18 and 29 years old in good health. Some clones in this sample may be carry-over from other donors' samples. CDR3 in amino acids: CASSIDQGYEQYF. In nucleotides, the CDR3 is TGTGCCAGTAGTATAGATCAGGGATACGAGCAGTACTTC.